This TCR beta chain was obtained from a study of regulatory T cells in long-lasting Graves disease. Overall study context: Graves' cases, newly diagnosed, had used antithyroid drugs under 3 months.

Time point indicated: newly diagnosed GD, antithyroid drugs for less than 3 months. Following extraction of RNA from PBMCs, that RNA was used to make the TCR library. This CDR3 has 14 residues. Losses at the gene ends were 7 bases for V and 4 bases for J; bases not matched to a gene: 7. Germline V gene sequence: CDR1 LGHDT, CDR2 YNNKEL (reference sequence). This clonotype was counted ten times or more. Its specificity is unknown. Whole-study results and caveats: What was studied was peripheral blood only, and not thyroid tissue.

Arm-PCR with iRepertoire HTBI primers amplified the CDR3 regions for these TCR beta libraries. MiXCR was run by TCRdb on the multiplex PCR reads, yielding one entry per CDR3 protein. In the table there are roughly 610,000 distinct CDR3 sequences, around 15% of which are singletons. These sequences were also reported in another study, on T cells in Graves' hyperthyroidism and ophthalmopathy. That work adds: Diagnoses were established using clinical symptoms, serum thyroxine and TRAb, thyroid ultrasound and orbital computed tomography. Peripheral blood also featured most of the thyroid clonotypes expanded above 0.001.

The TCR originated in a man between 18 and 29 years old with Graves disease. Sample: peripheral blood mononuclear cells (PBMCs), taken at new diagnosis, from a patient treated with antithyroid drugs. The V gene is TRBV3-1, the J gene TRBJ2-3; 8 bases map to TRBD2. CDR3 amino acids: CASNRGGRSDTQYF. The CDR3 DNA sequence: TGTGCCAGCAACCGCGGGGGGAGGTCAGATACGCAGTATTTT.